This T cell receptor (beta chain) was sequenced during a study of blood T cells in healthy people across ages. Combining a sample-barcoded 5' primer with a J-beta primer mix, a second PCR ran for 7 to 11 cycles. One entry per CDR3 protein, called by TCRdb with MiXCR from the 5' RACE reads. In the table there are around 1,000,000 distinct CDR3 sequences, roughly two fifths of which are singletons. CDR1 is KGHSH and CDR2 is LQKENI in the germline V gene. The length of the CDR3 is 14 residues. V lost 1 base to trimming and J lost 6 bases; unmatched junction nucleotides: 5. Ten or more counts support this clonotype.

The receptor was isolated from a man younger than 35 in good health. The sequenced sample consisted of blood. The chain is built from TRBV18 and TRBJ2-7, with TRBD1 identical over 8 bases. CDR3 protein: CASSPRTGKAEQYF. The DNA of the CDR3 is TGTGCCAGCTCACCACGGACAGGGAAAGCCGAGCAGTACTTC.